The 8 T cell receptor beta chains reported below all come from one sample, sequenced in a study of CD8 T cells in Susac syndrome. RNA was extracted with the RNeasy kit, and a quantity of roughly 0.5 to 1 ug was reverse transcribed using random hexamers. TCRdb reprocessed the immunoSEQ multiplex PCR reads via MiXCR and lists one record per CDR3 protein. Counted here are 150,000 to 190,000 distinct CDR3 sequences, less than 97% occurring once; the ten biggest clones make up approximately 0.15%. Sequencing input: CD8+ T cells from PBMCs. Receptors were obtained from a human donor with multiple sclerosis.

CDR3 amino acids: CASSEGGGSTDTQYF. CDR3 bases: TGTGCCAGCAGTGAAGGCGGGGGGAGCACAGATACGCAGTATTTT. J is TRBJ2-3 and V is TRBV2; the match to TRBD2 covers 8 bases. Trimming cost V 1 base and J 0 bases; bases outside gene matches: 0. Germline CDR1 and CDR2: SNHLY and FYNNEI. The CDR3 is made up of 15 amino acids.

The chain carries TRBV29-1 and TRBJ1-2; D call uncertain. This CDR3 spans 12 amino acids. The germline V gene has CDR1 SQVTM and CDR2 ANQGSEA. The germline V and J ends were trimmed by 5 bases and 4 bases, with 11 bases remaining between them. CDR3: CSVLEDGYGYTF. CDR3 coding DNA: TGCAGCGTTCTGGAAGACGGCTATGGCTACACCTTC. Looking up the rest from reference TRBV29-1 and TRBJ1-2 gives the full variable domain: SAVISQKPSRDICQRGTSLTIQCQVDSQVTMMFWYRQQPGQSLTLIATANQGSEATYESGFVIDKFPISRPNLTFSTLTVSNMSPEDSSIYLCSVLEDGYGYTFGSGTRLTVV.

The rearrangement links TRBV2 to TRBJ2-7, with D perhaps given as TRBD1 or TRBD2 (5 bases each). The germline V gene has CDR1 SNHLY and CDR2 FYNNEI. This CDR3 comprises 16 residues. Trimming stripped 4 bases from V and 1 base from J, with 17 bases between. The CDR3 reads CASSVATATPSYEQYV. The CDR3 region has the DNA TGTGCCAGCAGTGTAGCGACAGCCACCCCGTCCTACGAGCAGTACGTC.

The CDR3 DNA reads as TGCGCCAGCAGAATTGAGGGAGGAGCGACGATACCCTACAATGAGCAGTTCTTC. It specifies CASRIEGGATIPYNEQFF. The chain links TRBV5-1 to TRBJ2-1; possibly TRBD2 for D (6 bases). Trimming took off 5 bases at V and 2 bases at J, with 23 bases between the two ends. Germline assignment: CDR1 SGHRS and CDR2 YFSETQ. There are 18 residues in the CDR3.

V and J are TRBV30 and TRBJ1-2; D might be TRBD1 (5 bases). The ends were cut back, 0 bases at V and 5 bases at J, with 10 bases in the middle. Germline V gene lookup returns CDR1 GTSNPN and CDR2 SVGIG (reference sequence). This CDR3 contains 13 residues. This CDR3 reads CAWSVGEGYGYTF. The CDR3 DNA sequence: TGTGCCTGGAGTGTGGGAGAGGGGTATGGCTACACCTTC. The whole variable domain, remainder taken from reference TRBV30 and TRBJ1-2, is SQTIHQWPATLVQPVGSPLSLECTVEGTSNPNLYWYRQAAGRGLQLLFYSVGIGQISSEVPQNLSASRPQDRQFILSSKKLLLSDSGFYLCAWSVGEGYGYTFGSGTRLTVV.

The CDR3 DNA sequence: TGTGCCAGCAGCCAACCGGGGGAGCGAGGAAACACCATATATTTT. It yields the protein CASSQPGERGNTIYF. The V call is TRBV3-1, the J call TRBJ1-3; weak D call: TRBD1 (5 bases). The CDR3 is made up of 15 amino acids. V lost 2 bases and J 4 bases, leaving 12 bases between the germline ends. Germline V lookup: CDR1 LGHDT, CDR2 YNNKEL (reference sequence).

This sequence joins TRBV9 and TRBJ2-3, with D perhaps matching TRBD2 (6 bases). Germline V gene lookup returns CDR1 SGDLS and CDR2 YYNGEE. Trimming took off 0 bases at V and 0 bases at J, with 8 bases between the two ends. The CDR3 has 15 residues. CDR3 nucleotide sequence: TGTGCCAGCAGCGTAGATGGGAGGAGCACAGATACGCAGTATTTT. As protein: CASSVDGRSTDTQYF.

The CDR3 nucleotides read TGCAGTGCTAGAGTGGGGGGACTCTACGAGCAGTACTTC. It is translated as CSARVGGLYEQYF. This chain connects TRBV20-1 to TRBJ2-7; D possibly corresponds to TRBD2 (6 bases). From germline, CDR1 is DFQATT and CDR2 SNEGSKA (reference sequence). The CDR3 loop spans 13 amino acids. V dropped 1 base and J dropped 3 bases, with 10 bases sitting between them.